A selection of T cell receptor beta chains follows, all from one sample in a study of blood T cells in healthy people across ages. TCRdb analysed the 5' RACE reads with MiXCR anew, one entry per CDR3 protein. The sample has approximately 960,000 distinct CDR3 sequences, around 29% seen once. Another study also made use of these data, one on T cells of mothers and their children.

The sequenced sample was blood. The receptors come from a woman aged 40 to 49 in good health. Both conserved end residues are part of each CDR3. The order of the fields is D gene, V gene, J gene, clone size, CDR3 protein, CDR3 DNA. The D gene is left open where the match is weak. Rows may omit the clone size; those that give it use once, few, many or a size class.

d_gene: TRBD2
v_gene: TRBV7-2
j_gene: TRBJ2-7
abundance: -
CDR3aa: CASGSRAGGRFEQYF
CDR3nt: TGTGCCAGCGGAAGCAGGGCGGGGGGCCGTTTTGAGCAGTACTTC

d_gene: TRBD2
v_gene: TRBV4-1
j_gene: TRBJ2-3
abundance: -
CDR3aa: CAGSLAGEADTQYF
CDR3nt: TGCGCCGGCAGCCTAGCGGGGGAGGCAGATACGCAGTATTTT

d_gene: TRBD2
v_gene: TRBV30
j_gene: TRBJ2-7
abundance: -
CDR3aa: CAWKLGPSGLYNEQYF
CDR3nt: TGTGCCTGGAAGTTGGGCCCTAGCGGGTTATACAATGAGCAGTACTTC

d_gene: TRBD2
v_gene: TRBV5-1
j_gene: TRBJ2-5
abundance: few
CDR3aa: CASSAPGLAGGRKTQYF
CDR3nt: TGCGCCAGCAGCGCTCCGGGACTAGCGGGGGGGCGGAAGACCCAGTACTTC

d_gene: -
v_gene: TRBV20-1
j_gene: TRBJ2-1
abundance: -
CDR3aa: CSARDQSSYNEQFF
CDR3nt: TGCAGTGCTAGGGACCAGAGCTCCTACAATGAGCAGTTCTTC

d_gene: -
v_gene: TRBV4-1
j_gene: TRBJ1-2
abundance: few
CDR3aa: CASSHRDTSPGGGYTF
CDR3nt: TGCGCCAGCAGCCACCGGGACACTAGTCCAGGCGGTGGCTACACCTTC

d_gene: -
v_gene: TRBV25-1
j_gene: TRBJ2-7
abundance: -
CDR3aa: CASSARTENYEQYF
CDR3nt: TGTGCCAGCAGTGCTCGGACAGAAAACTACGAGCAGTACTTC

d_gene: -
v_gene: TRBV27
j_gene: TRBJ1-2
abundance: -
CDR3aa: CASSLGPGVYGYTF
CDR3nt: TGTGCCAGCAGTTTGGGCCCAGGGGTGTATGGCTACACCTTC

d_gene: -
v_gene: TRBV5-1
j_gene: TRBJ2-5
abundance: few
CDR3aa: CASTLFPGERETQYF
CDR3nt: TGCGCCAGCACCCTTTTCCCGGGGGAAAGAGAGACCCAGTACTTC

d_gene: TRBD2
v_gene: TRBV3-1
j_gene: TRBJ2-7
abundance: few
CDR3aa: CASSQGRLAGEQYF
CDR3nt: TGTGCCAGCAGCCAAGGTCGGCTAGCGGGCGAGCAGTACTTC

d_gene: TRBD2
v_gene: TRBV2
j_gene: TRBJ2-1
abundance: few
CDR3aa: CASRRGLADSYNEQFF
CDR3nt: TGTGCCAGCAGAAGGGGACTAGCGGATTCCTACAATGAGCAGTTCTTC

d_gene: -
v_gene: TRBV6-7
j_gene: TRBJ2-2
abundance: -
CDR3aa: CASSYLTGSRGNTGELFF
CDR3nt: TGTGCCAGCAGTTATCTCACAGGGTCGAGGGGGAACACCGGGGAGCTGTTTTTT

d_gene: -
v_gene: TRBV4-1
j_gene: TRBJ1-1
abundance: -
CDR3aa: CASSPRRLTEAFF
CDR3nt: TGCGCCAGCAGCCCCAGGAGGCTAACTGAAGCTTTCTTT

d_gene: -
v_gene: TRBV2
j_gene: TRBJ2-1
abundance: -
CDR3aa: CASSAGGGDYNEQFF
CDR3nt: TGTGCCAGCAGTGCAGGAGGGGGGGACTACAATGAGCAGTTCTTC

d_gene: -
v_gene: TRBV2
j_gene: TRBJ2-1
abundance: -
CDR3aa: CASSEAKYNEQFF
CDR3nt: TGTGCCAGCAGTGAAGCCAAGTACAATGAGCAGTTCTTC

d_gene: -
v_gene: TRBV20-1
j_gene: TRBJ2-7
abundance: -
CDR3aa: CSARRTKQGSYEQYF
CDR3nt: TGCAGTGCTAGGCGTACTAAACAGGGTTCCTACGAGCAGTACTTC

d_gene: -
v_gene: TRBV5-6
j_gene: TRBJ1-2
abundance: few
CDR3aa: CASSLVAGVDYGYTF
CDR3nt: TGTGCCAGCAGCTTGGTGGCAGGGGTTGACTATGGCTACACCTTC

d_gene: -
v_gene: TRBV20-1
j_gene: TRBJ1-4
abundance: few
CDR3aa: CSARPGPNEKLFF
CDR3nt: TGCAGTGCTAGACCGGGACCGAATGAAAAACTGTTTTTT

d_gene: TRBD2
v_gene: TRBV5-1
j_gene: TRBJ2-1
abundance: few
CDR3aa: CASIKGLAGSNEQFF
CDR3nt: TGCGCCAGCATCAAAGGACTAGCGGGAAGTAATGAGCAGTTCTTC

d_gene: TRBD1
v_gene: TRBV12-3/TRBV12-4
j_gene: TRBJ1-5
abundance: -
CDR3aa: CAGSPDRADQPQHF
CDR3nt: TGTGCCGGCAGCCCGGACAGGGCCGATCAGCCCCAGCATTTT

d_gene: TRBD1
v_gene: TRBV7-2
j_gene: TRBJ2-5
abundance: -
CDR3aa: CASSSRTGAQYF
CDR3nt: TGTGCCAGCAGCTCCCGGACAGGGGCCCAGTACTTC

d_gene: TRBD2
v_gene: TRBV12-3/TRBV12-4
j_gene: TRBJ2-5
abundance: many
CDR3aa: CASSVAGTETQYF
CDR3nt: TGTGCCAGCAGCGTAGCGGGGACTGAGACCCAGTACTTC

d_gene: TRBD1
v_gene: TRBV27
j_gene: TRBJ2-7
abundance: many
CDR3aa: CATGAGTGQAYEQYF
CDR3nt: TGTGCCACCGGCGCGGGGACAGGACAAGCCTACGAGCAGTACTTC

d_gene: -
v_gene: TRBV24-1
j_gene: TRBJ1-1
abundance: -
CDR3aa: CATSVGRGLNTEAFF
CDR3nt: TGTGCCACCAGTGTCGGTAGGGGCCTGAACACTGAAGCTTTCTTT

d_gene: -
v_gene: TRBV7-8
j_gene: TRBJ2-5
abundance: many
CDR3aa: CASRHLGPTGETQYF
CDR3nt: TGTGCCAGCAGGCACCTCGGACCTACTGGGGAGACCCAGTACTTC

d_gene: -
v_gene: TRBV20-1
j_gene: TRBJ1-2
abundance: -
CDR3aa: CSARPGTAIGYTF
CDR3nt: TGCAGTGCTCGACCCGGGACCGCCATAGGCTACACCTTC

d_gene: -
v_gene: TRBV28
j_gene: TRBJ2-7
abundance: -
CDR3aa: CASSPRKWAQGGEQYF
CDR3nt: TGTGCCAGCAGTCCCAGAAAGTGGGCTCAGGGGGGCGAGCAGTACTTC

d_gene: -
v_gene: TRBV5-6
j_gene: TRBJ2-7
abundance: many
CDR3aa: CASSLLSRFRESYEQYF
CDR3nt: TGTGCCAGCAGCTTGTTGAGTAGGTTTCGGGAGTCCTACGAGCAGTACTTC

d_gene: -
v_gene: TRBV10-3
j_gene: TRBJ2-1
abundance: many
CDR3aa: CAIQGGSSDEQFF
CDR3nt: TGTGCCATACAGGGAGGGAGTTCGGATGAGCAGTTCTTC

d_gene: TRBD1
v_gene: TRBV28
j_gene: TRBJ1-2
abundance: -
CDR3aa: CASTVPGQHYGYTF
CDR3nt: TGTGCCAGCACCGTGCCGGGACAGCACTATGGCTACACCTTC

d_gene: -
v_gene: TRBV6-2/TRBV6-3
j_gene: TRBJ1-5
abundance: few
CDR3aa: CATTSRGGHQPQHF
CDR3nt: TGTGCCACAACCTCGAGGGGGGGGCATCAGCCCCAGCATTTT

d_gene: TRBD1
v_gene: TRBV20-1
j_gene: TRBJ1-5
abundance: many
CDR3aa: CSARDDRVNRNQPQHF
CDR3nt: TGCAGTGCTAGAGATGACAGGGTCAATAGGAATCAGCCCCAGCATTTT

d_gene: -
v_gene: TRBV28
j_gene: TRBJ2-4
abundance: -
CDR3aa: CANSFEESTKNIQYF
CDR3nt: TGTGCCAACAGTTTTGAGGAGTCTACGAAAAACATTCAGTACTTC

d_gene: TRBD1
v_gene: TRBV9
j_gene: TRBJ1-1
abundance: few
CDR3aa: CASSFLDRGVTEAFF
CDR3nt: TGTGCCAGCAGCTTTTTGGACAGGGGTGTCACTGAAGCTTTCTTT

d_gene: -
v_gene: TRBV5-1
j_gene: TRBJ2-7
abundance: many
CDR3aa: CASSLAEDTQRGKYF
CDR3nt: TGCGCCAGCAGCTTGGCCGAGGACACCCAACGAGGGAAGTACTTC

d_gene: TRBD1
v_gene: TRBV7-6
j_gene: TRBJ2-5
abundance: few
CDR3aa: CASSLEAGGVFQETQYF
CDR3nt: TGTGCCAGCAGCTTGGAAGCAGGGGGCGTGTTTCAAGAGACCCAGTACTTC

d_gene: -
v_gene: TRBV6-2/TRBV6-3
j_gene: TRBJ2-7
abundance: -
CDR3aa: CASLLKGAYEQYF
CDR3nt: TGTGCCAGCCTCCTGAAGGGGGCCTACGAGCAGTACTTC

d_gene: -
v_gene: TRBV7-9
j_gene: TRBJ2-7
abundance: many
CDR3aa: CASSSPEGGNSYEQYF
CDR3nt: TGTGCCAGCAGCTCCCCCGAGGGGGGTAACTCCTACGAGCAGTACTTC

d_gene: -
v_gene: TRBV7-9
j_gene: TRBJ2-5
abundance: -
CDR3aa: CASSLGPTEKQETQYF
CDR3nt: TGTGCCAGCAGCTTAGGCCCTACAGAAAAACAAGAGACCCAGTACTTC

d_gene: TRBD1
v_gene: TRBV27
j_gene: TRBJ1-1
abundance: few
CDR3aa: CASRALTGGLTEAFF
CDR3nt: TGTGCCAGCAGGGCCCTCACAGGGGGCCTCACTGAAGCTTTCTTT

d_gene: -
v_gene: TRBV9
j_gene: TRBJ2-7
abundance: -
CDR3aa: CASSVVAGSEQYF
CDR3nt: TGTGCCAGCAGCGTAGTCGCAGGCTCCGAGCAGTACTTC

d_gene: -
v_gene: TRBV5-1
j_gene: TRBJ1-1
abundance: many
CDR3aa: CASSFAESNTEAFF
CDR3nt: TGCGCCAGCAGCTTTGCGGAATCGAACACTGAAGCTTTCTTT

d_gene: -
v_gene: TRBV29-1
j_gene: TRBJ1-2
abundance: many
CDR3aa: CSVGRSLYGYTF
CDR3nt: TGCAGCGTCGGCCGTTCGCTCTATGGCTACACCTTC

d_gene: TRBD2
v_gene: TRBV3-1
j_gene: TRBJ2-5
abundance: few
CDR3aa: CASSLASGGAAETQYF
CDR3nt: TGTGCCAGCAGCCTAGCTAGCGGGGGGGCTGCAGAGACCCAGTACTTC

d_gene: -
v_gene: TRBV7-3
j_gene: TRBJ2-1
abundance: many
CDR3aa: CASSLGDGGRNEQFF
CDR3nt: TGTGCCAGCAGCTTGGGGGACGGGGGTCGCAATGAGCAGTTCTTC

d_gene: -
v_gene: TRBV25-1
j_gene: TRBJ1-2
abundance: few
CDR3aa: CASSGQESYGYTF
CDR3nt: TGTGCCAGCAGTGGACAGGAATCCTATGGCTACACCTTC

d_gene: TRBD2
v_gene: TRBV7-2
j_gene: TRBJ2-1
abundance: -
CDR3aa: CASSLAGTRAYNEQFF
CDR3nt: TGTGCCAGCAGCTTAGCGGGGACTAGGGCATACAATGAGCAGTTCTTC

d_gene: -
v_gene: TRBV19
j_gene: TRBJ1-5
abundance: -
CDR3aa: CASSIVGFTQGRSNQPQHF
CDR3nt: TGTGCCAGTAGTATAGTTGGCTTTACTCAGGGCAGAAGCAATCAGCCCCAGCATTTT

d_gene: TRBD1
v_gene: TRBV5-1
j_gene: TRBJ2-5
abundance: -
CDR3aa: CASSKQGASEETQYF
CDR3nt: TGCGCCAGCTCAAAACAGGGGGCATCGGAAGAGACCCAGTACTTC

d_gene: -
v_gene: TRBV20-1
j_gene: TRBJ1-1
abundance: many
CDR3aa: CSAMKGWTDEAFF
CDR3nt: TGCAGTGCTATGAAGGGATGGACTGATGAAGCTTTCTTT

d_gene: -
v_gene: TRBV6-2/TRBV6-3
j_gene: TRBJ1-2
abundance: few
CDR3aa: CASSADRPGYTF
CDR3nt: TGTGCCAGCAGCGCGGACCGACCTGGCTACACCTTC

d_gene: TRBD2
v_gene: TRBV7-3
j_gene: TRBJ2-1
abundance: many
CDR3aa: CASSPGTRDEQFF
CDR3nt: TGTGCCAGCAGCCCGGGGACTAGGGACGAGCAGTTCTTC

d_gene: -
v_gene: TRBV29-1
j_gene: TRBJ1-2
abundance: many
CDR3aa: CSVNPGDYGYTF
CDR3nt: TGCAGCGTGAACCCGGGAGACTATGGCTACACCTTC